This T cell receptor beta chain was retrieved from a study of long-term antiretroviral therapy in people with HIV. Run at survey level, the immunoSEQ assay was version v3.0. Method: immunoSEQ multiplex PCR; TCRdb's copy keeps in-frame clones and lacks some. Counted here are under 30,000 clones, 85% to 95% occurring once; the ten biggest clones make up 2% to 2.5%. The CDR3 loop spans 18 amino acids. The germline gives CDR1 SGHAT, CDR2 FQNNGV. V lost 5 bases and J lost 5, with 25 bases in between. Material: unsorted PBMCs, obtained about 4.7 years after starting antiretroviral therapy. This rearrangement joins TRBV11-2 to TRBJ2-1, with D unclear. This sequence originates from a woman between 45 and 60 years old with HIV. The CDR3 coding sequence is TGTGCCAGCAGCCCCCGGAGAGTCCGACTGGATAAGAACAATGAGCAGTTCTTC. Its protein is CASSPRRVRLDKNNEQFF.